The subject of this entry is one T cell receptor (beta chain). Antigen: not known. This sample was included in a study of T cell clonotyping in hematopoietic cell transplantation. V lost 4 bases to trimming and J lost 0 bases, with 19 bases between them. Per the germline V gene, CDR1 is SQVTM and CDR2 is ANQGSEA. CDR3 length: 16 amino acids. Broader study findings: Higher Inverse Simpson Index values in graft donor and pretransplant recipient predicted broader posttransplant TCR diversity. At the given depth, recipient repertoires were over 97% de novo clonotypes. Pathologically expanded recipient clonotypes increased progressively from day 30 to day 180 as diversity fell.

Method: immunoSEQ multiplex PCR; TCRdb's copy keeps in-frame clones and lacks some. The table lists 15,000 to 20,000 clones, around 90% of them singletons. The TCR originated in a man aged 35 to 55 in good health. Some clones in this sample may be carry-over from other donors' samples. The sample taken for sequencing was peripheral blood mononuclear cells. The chain combines TRBV29-1 with TRBJ2-7; TRBD1 is a possible D gene (6 bases). CDR3: CSVGDKGHLSSYEQYF. CDR3 bases: TGCAGCGTTGGGGATAAGGGACATTTGAGCTCCTACGAGCAGTACTTC.